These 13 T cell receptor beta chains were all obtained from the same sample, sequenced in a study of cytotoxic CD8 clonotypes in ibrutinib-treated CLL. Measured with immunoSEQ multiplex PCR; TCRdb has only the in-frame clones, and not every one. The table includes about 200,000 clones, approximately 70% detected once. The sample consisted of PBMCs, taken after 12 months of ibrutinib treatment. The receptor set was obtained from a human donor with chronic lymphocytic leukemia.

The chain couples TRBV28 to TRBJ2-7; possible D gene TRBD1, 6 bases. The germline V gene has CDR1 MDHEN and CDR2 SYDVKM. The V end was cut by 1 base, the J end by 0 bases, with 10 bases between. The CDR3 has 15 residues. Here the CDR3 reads CASSLSPDSSYEQYF. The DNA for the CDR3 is TGTGCCAGCAGTTTATCCCCGGACAGCTCCTACGAGCAGTACTTC. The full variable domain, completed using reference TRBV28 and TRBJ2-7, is DVKVTQSSRYLVKRTGEKVFLECVQDMDHENMFWYRQDPGLGLRLIYFSYDVKMKEKGDIPEGYSVSREKKERFSLILESASTNQTSMYLCASSLSPDSSYEQYFGPGTRLTVT.

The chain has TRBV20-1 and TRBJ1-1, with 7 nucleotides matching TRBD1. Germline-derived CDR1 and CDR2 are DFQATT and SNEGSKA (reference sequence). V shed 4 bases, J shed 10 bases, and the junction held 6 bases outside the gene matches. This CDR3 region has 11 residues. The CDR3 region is CSAMGDSGAFF. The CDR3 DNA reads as TGCAGTGCTATGGGGGACAGCGGAGCTTTCTTT.

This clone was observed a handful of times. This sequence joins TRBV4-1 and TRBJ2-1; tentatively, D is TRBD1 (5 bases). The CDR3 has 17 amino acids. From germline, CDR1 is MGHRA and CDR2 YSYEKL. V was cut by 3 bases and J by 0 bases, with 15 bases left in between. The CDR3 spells CASSQTPLDNSYNEQFF. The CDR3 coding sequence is TGCGCCAGCAGCCAGACCCCCTTGGACAACTCCTACAATGAGCAGTTCTTC.

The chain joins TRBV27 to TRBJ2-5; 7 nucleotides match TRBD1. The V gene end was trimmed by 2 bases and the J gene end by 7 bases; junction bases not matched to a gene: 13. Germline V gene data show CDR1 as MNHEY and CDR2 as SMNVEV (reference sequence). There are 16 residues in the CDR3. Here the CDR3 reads CASSLVGEGAGWTQYF. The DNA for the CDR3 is TGTGCCAGCAGTTTAGTGGGCGAGGGGGCTGGCTGGACCCAGTACTTC.

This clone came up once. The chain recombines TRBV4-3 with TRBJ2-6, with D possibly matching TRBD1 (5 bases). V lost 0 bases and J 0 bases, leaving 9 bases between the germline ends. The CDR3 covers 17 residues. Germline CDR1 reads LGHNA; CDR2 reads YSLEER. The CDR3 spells CASSQDQGLSGANVLTF. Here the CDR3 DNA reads TGCGCCAGCAGCCAAGATCAGGGCCTCTCTGGGGCCAACGTCCTGACTTTC.

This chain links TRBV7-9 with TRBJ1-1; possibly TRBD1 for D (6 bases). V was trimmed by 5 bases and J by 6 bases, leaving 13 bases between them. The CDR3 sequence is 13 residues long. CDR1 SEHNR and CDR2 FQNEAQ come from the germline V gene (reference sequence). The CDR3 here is CASSPGGFAEAFF. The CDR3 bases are TGTGCCAGCAGCCCCGGGGGCTTCGCTGAAGCTTTCTTT.

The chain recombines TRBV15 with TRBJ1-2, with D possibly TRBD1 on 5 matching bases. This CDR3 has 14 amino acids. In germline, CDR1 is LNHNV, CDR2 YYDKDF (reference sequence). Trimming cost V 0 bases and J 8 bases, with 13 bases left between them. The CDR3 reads CATSRDVGGSGYTF. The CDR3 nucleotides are TGTGCCACCAGCAGAGATGTCGGGGGATCAGGCTACACCTTC.

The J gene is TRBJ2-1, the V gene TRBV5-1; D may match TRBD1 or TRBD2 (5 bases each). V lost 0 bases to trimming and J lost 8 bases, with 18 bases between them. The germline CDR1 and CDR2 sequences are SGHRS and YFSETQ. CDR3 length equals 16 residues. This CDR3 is CASSLVGTTQGDEQFF. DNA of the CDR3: TGCGCCAGCAGCTTGGTTGGGACCACACAAGGGGATGAGCAGTTCTTC.

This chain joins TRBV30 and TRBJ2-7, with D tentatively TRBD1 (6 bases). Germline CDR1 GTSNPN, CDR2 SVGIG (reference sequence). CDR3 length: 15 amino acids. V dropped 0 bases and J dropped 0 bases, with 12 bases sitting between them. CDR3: CAWSVSVTGSYEQYF. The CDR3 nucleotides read TGTGCCTGGAGTGTAAGTGTGACAGGCTCCTACGAGCAGTACTTC. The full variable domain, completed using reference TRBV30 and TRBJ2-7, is SQTIHQWPATLVQPVGSPLSLECTVEGTSNPNLYWYRQAAGRGLQLLFYSVGIGQISSEVPQNLSASRPQDRQFILSSKKLLLSDSGFYLCAWSVSVTGSYEQYFGPGTRLTVT.

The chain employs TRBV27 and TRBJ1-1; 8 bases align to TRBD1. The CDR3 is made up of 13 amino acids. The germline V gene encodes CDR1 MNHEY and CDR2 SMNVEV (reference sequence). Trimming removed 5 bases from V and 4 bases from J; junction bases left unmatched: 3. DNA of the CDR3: TGTGCCAGCAGTCCCACAGGGGGCACTGAAGCTTTCTTT. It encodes CASSPTGGTEAFF.

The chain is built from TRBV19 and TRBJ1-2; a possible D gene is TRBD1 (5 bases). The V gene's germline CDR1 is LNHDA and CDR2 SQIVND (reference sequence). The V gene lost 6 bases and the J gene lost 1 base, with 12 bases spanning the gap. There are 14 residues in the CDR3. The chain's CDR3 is CASRKGRGNYGYTF. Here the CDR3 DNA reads TGTGCCAGTAGAAAGGGACGGGGTAACTATGGCTACACCTTC.

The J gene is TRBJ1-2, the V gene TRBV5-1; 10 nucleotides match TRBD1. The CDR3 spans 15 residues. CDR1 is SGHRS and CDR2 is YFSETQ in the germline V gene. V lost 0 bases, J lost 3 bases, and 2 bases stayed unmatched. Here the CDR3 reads CASSLGQGAYYGYTF. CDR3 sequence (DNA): TGCGCCAGCAGCTTGGGACAGGGGGCTTACTATGGCTACACCTTC.

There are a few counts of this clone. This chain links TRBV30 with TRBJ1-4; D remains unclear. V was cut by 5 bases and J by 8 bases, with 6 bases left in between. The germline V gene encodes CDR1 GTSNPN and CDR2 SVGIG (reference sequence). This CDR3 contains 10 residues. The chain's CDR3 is CAWSREKLFF. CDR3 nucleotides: TGTGCCTGGTCCCGAGAAAAACTGTTTTTT.